Listed below are T cell receptor beta chains from one sample, sequenced in a study of CD8 T cells in Susac syndrome. TCRdb re-called the immunoSEQ multiplex PCR reads through MiXCR, storing one row per CDR3 protein. The sample holds around 270,000 distinct CDR3 sequences, about 88% seen once. Sample: CD8+ T cells from PBMCs. The receptors shown here come from a human donor with multiple sclerosis. The CDR3 runs from the conserved cysteine through the conserved F or W. The order of the fields is J gene, D gene, clone size, V gene, CDR3 DNA, CDR3 protein. The D gene is left open where the match is weak. A row's size may be missing; if present it is once, few, many or a size class.

J gene: TRBJ2-6
D gene: NA
clone size: NA
V gene: TRBV20-1
CDR3 DNA: TGCAGTGCTAGCATTCCGGGACTTAAAAGCTCTGGGGCCAACGTCCTGACTTTC
CDR3 protein: CSASIPGLKSSGANVLTF

J gene: TRBJ2-3
D gene: TRBD2
clone size: once
V gene: TRBV7-2
CDR3 DNA: TGTGCCAGCAGCTTAGGAGTAGCGGGGGCTACCGGAGATACGCAGTATTTT
CDR3 protein: CASSLGVAGATGDTQYF

J gene: TRBJ2-7
D gene: NA
clone size: NA
V gene: TRBV6-5
CDR3 DNA: TGTGCCAGCAGTTACTCCCAAGAGCAGTACTTC
CDR3 protein: CASSYSQEQYF

J gene: TRBJ2-1
D gene: NA
clone size: NA
V gene: TRBV20-1
CDR3 DNA: TGCAGTGCTACCCAAGACTGGGGGAGTGAGCAGTTCTTC
CDR3 protein: CSATQDWGSEQFF

J gene: TRBJ2-1
D gene: TRBD1
clone size: NA
V gene: TRBV6-2/TRBV6-3
CDR3 DNA: TGTGCCAGCAGTAACTCACAGGGGTACAATGAGCAGTTCTTC
CDR3 protein: CASSNSQGYNEQFF

J gene: TRBJ2-7
D gene: NA
clone size: NA
V gene: TRBV27
CDR3 DNA: TGTGCCAGCAGTTTATCCAGGAGCTCCTACGAGCAGTACTTC
CDR3 protein: CASSLSRSSYEQYF

J gene: TRBJ1-1
D gene: NA
clone size: few
V gene: TRBV7-9
CDR3 DNA: TGTGCCAGCAGCCAGGGGCGTTACACTGAAGCTTTCTTT
CDR3 protein: CASSQGRYTEAFF

J gene: TRBJ2-1
D gene: NA
clone size: NA
V gene: TRBV28
CDR3 DNA: TGTGCCAGCAGCCTCCTGAGTAGGGCCAATGAGCAGTTCTTC
CDR3 protein: CASSLLSRANEQFF

J gene: TRBJ2-1
D gene: NA
clone size: NA
V gene: TRBV19
CDR3 DNA: TGTGCCAGTAGTATAGACCCTGGGGCAGAAGAGTACAATGAGCAGTTCTTC
CDR3 protein: CASSIDPGAEEYNEQFF

J gene: TRBJ2-7
D gene: NA
clone size: NA
V gene: TRBV27
CDR3 DNA: TGTGCCAGCAGTTCTGGGGTGGCCTACGAGCAGTACTTC
CDR3 protein: CASSSGVAYEQYF

J gene: TRBJ1-2
D gene: NA
clone size: NA
V gene: TRBV12-3/TRBV12-4
CDR3 DNA: TGTGCCAGCAGTTCGGGGGGCGTTGATGGCTACACCTTC
CDR3 protein: CASSSGGVDGYTF

J gene: TRBJ2-7
D gene: TRBD1
clone size: NA
V gene: TRBV9
CDR3 DNA: TGTGCCAGCAGCGCGACAGGGCGAACCTACGAGCAGTACTTC
CDR3 protein: CASSATGRTYEQYF

J gene: TRBJ2-3
D gene: TRBD2
clone size: NA
V gene: TRBV9
CDR3 DNA: TGTGCCAGCAGCGTAGAGCGGGGGGGCCGGCCAGGCACAGATACGCAGTATTTT
CDR3 protein: CASSVERGGRPGTDTQYF

J gene: TRBJ2-3
D gene: TRBD1
clone size: NA
V gene: TRBV15
CDR3 DNA: TGTGCCACCAGCAGCCCTGGATCCGGGACAGGACCCCGCACAGATACGCAGTATTTT
CDR3 protein: CATSSPGSGTGPRTDTQYF

J gene: TRBJ2-2
D gene: NA
clone size: NA
V gene: TRBV7-9
CDR3 DNA: TGTGCCAGCTGGGCGCTCACCGGGGAGCTGTTTTTT
CDR3 protein: CASWALTGELFF

J gene: TRBJ2-1
D gene: TRBD1
clone size: NA
V gene: TRBV29-1
CDR3 DNA: TGCAGCGCACTGGACAGGTACAATGAGCAGTTCTTC
CDR3 protein: CSALDRYNEQFF

J gene: TRBJ2-7
D gene: NA
clone size: NA
V gene: TRBV28
CDR3 DNA: TGTGCCAGCAGTTACCCCGGCCGGTCCTACGAGCAGTACTTC
CDR3 protein: CASSYPGRSYEQYF

J gene: TRBJ2-1
D gene: TRBD1
clone size: NA
V gene: TRBV28
CDR3 DNA: TGTGCCAGCAGTTCAAGGACAGGGAACTCCTACAATGAGCAGTTCTTC
CDR3 protein: CASSSRTGNSYNEQFF

J gene: TRBJ1-2
D gene: NA
clone size: NA
V gene: TRBV7-2
CDR3 DNA: TGTGCCAGCAGCTCGCTATCACAGGGTGGCGGCTACACCTTC
CDR3 protein: CASSSLSQGGGYTF

J gene: TRBJ2-6
D gene: TRBD2
clone size: NA
V gene: TRBV29-1
CDR3 DNA: TGCAGCGGTCTAGCGGGGGCCTCTGGGGCCAACGTCCTGACTTTC
CDR3 protein: CSGLAGASGANVLTF

J gene: TRBJ1-3
D gene: NA
clone size: NA
V gene: TRBV2
CDR3 DNA: TGTGCCAGCGACAGGCGCTCTGGAAACACCATATATTTT
CDR3 protein: CASDRRSGNTIYF

J gene: TRBJ1-2
D gene: NA
clone size: NA
V gene: TRBV14
CDR3 DNA: TGTGCCAGCAGCCATCAGGGTACGAGTGGCTACACCTTC
CDR3 protein: CASSHQGTSGYTF

J gene: TRBJ1-5
D gene: TRBD1
clone size: few
V gene: TRBV4-3
CDR3 DNA: TGCGCCAGCAGCCTCCGACAGGGTCAGAGCAATCAGCCCCAGCATTTT
CDR3 protein: CASSLRQGQSNQPQHF